This T cell receptor (beta chain) came from a study of CD8 T cells in ankylosing spondylitis. The study's findings and limits: In peripheral blood, disease-linked CD8+ clones occurred at relatively low frequencies. A TCR beta motif made of about 8 highly homologous variants seemed typical of ankylosing spondylitis blood. Enrichment of disease-linked clones was reportedly significant in matched ankylosing spondylitis synovial fluid.

This CDR3 comprises 15 residues. J gave up 2 bases and V 6 bases, and 8 bases lay outside the gene matches. Germline V CDR1 and CDR2: SGHVS, FQNEAQ. Making the TCR beta libraries involved quantitative 5'-RACE with molecular barcodes. Each CDR3 protein gets one entry after TCRdb re-called the 5' RACE reads with MiXCR. The sample carries 100,000 to 150,000 distinct CDR3 sequences, over 6% recorded once. The table lists this clonotype with many counts. Its antigen is currently unknown. V and J are TRBV7-8 and TRBJ1-1, with TRBD1 matching 8 bases. The source of this sequence is a male donor with ankylosing spondylitis or in good health (not recorded which). The sequenced material came from blood, either unsorted or a sorted T cell fraction (not recorded which). CDR3 sequence: CASSNPGTGNTEAFF. The CDR3 nucleotides read TGTGCCAGCAGTAATCCCGGGACAGGCAACACTGAAGCTTTCTTT.